The rows below give T cell receptor beta chains drawn from one sample of a study of CD8 T cells in Susac syndrome. Each CDR3 protein is one row after TCRdb ran MiXCR on the immunoSEQ multiplex PCR reads. This sample has 150,000 to 180,000 distinct CDR3 sequences; approximately 95% occur once, and the top ten carry around 0.15%. The sample comprised CD4+ T cells from PBMCs. Receptors were obtained from a human donor with Susac syndrome. The CDR3 runs from the conserved cysteine through the conserved F or W. The D gene is left open where the match is weak. Clone size is given for some rows only: seen once, a few or many times, or a class if the clone is expanded.

J gene: TRBJ2-5
clone size: NA
V gene: TRBV4-1
D gene: TRBD1
CDR3 protein: CASSPTTGQGQETQYF
CDR3 DNA: TGCGCCAGCAGCCCTACAACGGGACAGGGCCAAGAGACCCAGTACTTC

J gene: TRBJ2-1
clone size: NA
V gene: TRBV15
D gene: NA
CDR3 protein: CATSGGTGNNEQFF
CDR3 DNA: TGTGCCACCAGCGGGGGGACTGGGAACAATGAGCAGTTCTTC

J gene: TRBJ2-7
clone size: NA
V gene: TRBV20-1
D gene: NA
CDR3 protein: CSARGGSSYEQYF
CDR3 DNA: TGCAGTGCTAGGGGGGGAAGCTCCTACGAGCAGTACTTC

J gene: TRBJ1-5
clone size: NA
V gene: TRBV20-1
D gene: TRBD1
CDR3 protein: CSAGTGNQPQHF
CDR3 DNA: TGCAGTGCCGGGACAGGGAATCAGCCCCAGCATTTT

J gene: TRBJ2-3
clone size: few
V gene: TRBV12-3/TRBV12-4
D gene: NA
CDR3 protein: CASSQTGTDTQYF
CDR3 DNA: TGTGCCAGCAGCCAAACAGGCACAGATACGCAGTATTTT

J gene: TRBJ2-5
clone size: NA
V gene: TRBV12-3/TRBV12-4
D gene: NA
CDR3 protein: CAIQGGAETQYF
CDR3 DNA: TGTGCCATCCAAGGCGGGGCGGAGACCCAGTACTTC

J gene: TRBJ2-3
clone size: NA
V gene: TRBV3-1
D gene: NA
CDR3 protein: CASSQVSHGVLAQYF
CDR3 DNA: TGTGCCAGCAGCCAAGTTTCCCACGGAGTTCTTGCGCAGTATTTT

J gene: TRBJ2-6
clone size: NA
V gene: TRBV4-1
D gene: NA
CDR3 protein: CASSQDWWAGANVLTF
CDR3 DNA: TGCGCCAGCAGCCAAGATTGGTGGGCTGGGGCCAACGTCCTGACTTTC

J gene: TRBJ2-1
clone size: once
V gene: TRBV29-1
D gene: TRBD1
CDR3 protein: CSGTGGNEQFF
CDR3 DNA: TGCAGCGGTACAGGGGGCAATGAGCAGTTCTTC

J gene: TRBJ2-2
clone size: NA
V gene: TRBV4-2
D gene: TRBD2
CDR3 protein: CASSQATSADGTGELFF
CDR3 DNA: TGTGCCAGCAGCCAAGCCACTAGCGCTGATGGCACCGGGGAGCTGTTTTTT

J gene: TRBJ2-7
clone size: NA
V gene: TRBV20-1
D gene: TRBD1
CDR3 protein: CSVMDRPTQPYEQYF
CDR3 DNA: TGCAGTGTTATGGACAGGCCCACCCAACCATACGAGCAGTACTTC

J gene: TRBJ2-7
clone size: NA
V gene: TRBV2
D gene: TRBD1
CDR3 protein: CASSEETGDAQERQYF
CDR3 DNA: TGTGCCAGCAGTGAAGAGACAGGGGATGCCCAGGAACGGCAGTACTTC

J gene: TRBJ2-7
clone size: NA
V gene: TRBV21-1
D gene: NA
CDR3 protein: CASSKVGTSGGSYEQYF
CDR3 DNA: TGTGCCAGCAGCAAAGTGGGTACTAGCGGGGGTTCTTACGAGCAGTACTTC

J gene: TRBJ2-5
clone size: NA
V gene: TRBV11-2
D gene: NA
CDR3 protein: CASSFPPVAFQETQYF
CDR3 DNA: TGTGCCAGCAGCTTCCCGCCCGTGGCTTTTCAAGAGACCCAGTACTTC

J gene: TRBJ1-5
clone size: NA
V gene: TRBV20-1
D gene: TRBD1
CDR3 protein: CSAGNPGQGGDQPQHF
CDR3 DNA: TGCAGTGCTGGGAATCCGGGACAGGGCGGGGATCAGCCCCAGCATTTT

J gene: TRBJ2-7
clone size: NA
V gene: TRBV11-2
D gene: NA
CDR3 protein: CASSFGFGEQYF
CDR3 DNA: TGTGCCAGCAGCTTTGGGTTCGGCGAGCAGTACTTC

J gene: TRBJ2-1
clone size: NA
V gene: TRBV27
D gene: TRBD2
CDR3 protein: CASSPRGAGGTYNEQFF
CDR3 DNA: TGTGCCAGCAGTCCAAGGGGCGCGGGGGGTACCTACAATGAGCAGTTCTTC

J gene: TRBJ2-7
clone size: NA
V gene: TRBV9
D gene: NA
CDR3 protein: CASSASDGSYEQYF
CDR3 DNA: TGTGCCAGCAGCGCGTCGGACGGGAGCTACGAGCAGTACTTC

J gene: TRBJ2-3
clone size: NA
V gene: TRBV2
D gene: TRBD1
CDR3 protein: CASRGDRGRTDTQYF
CDR3 DNA: TGTGCCAGCAGGGGGGACAGGGGACGGACAGATACGCAGTATTTT

J gene: TRBJ1-1
clone size: NA
V gene: TRBV29-1
D gene: NA
CDR3 protein: CSGRPFKNTEAFF
CDR3 DNA: TGCAGCGGCCGCCCCTTTAAGAACACTGAAGCTTTCTTT

J gene: TRBJ2-5
clone size: NA
V gene: TRBV29-1
D gene: NA
CDR3 protein: CSPLAGRETQYF
CDR3 DNA: TGCAGCCCTTTGGCAGGGCGAGAGACCCAGTACTTC

J gene: TRBJ1-6
clone size: NA
V gene: TRBV14
D gene: NA
CDR3 protein: CASSFGTTRQSPLHF
CDR3 DNA: TGTGCCAGCAGCTTTGGGACCACAAGGCAATCACCCCTCCACTTT

J gene: TRBJ2-1
clone size: NA
V gene: TRBV12-3/TRBV12-4
D gene: NA
CDR3 protein: CASFRSLGNEQFF
CDR3 DNA: TGTGCCTCATTTAGGAGCTTGGGCAATGAGCAGTTCTTC

J gene: TRBJ2-1
clone size: NA
V gene: TRBV12-3/TRBV12-4
D gene: NA
CDR3 protein: CASSLRGRRTQNEQFF
CDR3 DNA: TGTGCCAGCAGTCTTCGGGGAAGGAGGACTCAAAATGAGCAGTTCTTC

J gene: TRBJ2-1
clone size: NA
V gene: TRBV7-6
D gene: TRBD1
CDR3 protein: CASSSQDRVNEQFF
CDR3 DNA: TGTGCCAGCAGCTCCCAGGACAGGGTCAATGAGCAGTTCTTC

J gene: TRBJ2-5
clone size: NA
V gene: TRBV12-3/TRBV12-4
D gene: NA
CDR3 protein: CASSLANKGTQYF
CDR3 DNA: TGTGCCAGCAGTTTAGCTAACAAAGGGACCCAGTACTTC

J gene: TRBJ2-2
clone size: NA
V gene: TRBV24-1
D gene: TRBD1
CDR3 protein: CATSDPSGQGGTGELFF
CDR3 DNA: TGTGCCACCAGTGATCCAAGTGGACAGGGCGGCACCGGGGAGCTGTTTTTT

J gene: TRBJ2-1
clone size: once
V gene: TRBV5-1
D gene: TRBD2
CDR3 protein: CASSPRSGDVNNEQFF
CDR3 DNA: TGCGCCAGCAGCCCCAGGAGCGGGGACGTTAACAATGAGCAGTTCTTC

J gene: TRBJ2-5
clone size: NA
V gene: TRBV7-2
D gene: NA
CDR3 protein: CASSQGYKTQYF
CDR3 DNA: TGTGCCAGCAGCCAGGGGTACAAGACCCAGTACTTC